Sequencing of this T cell receptor (beta chain) was carried out in a study of T-cell memory formation after mild COVID-19 (dated by TCRdb to the early 2020s). Regarding the complete study: TCR sequence clusters from the two donors were found to be largely donor specific. In two donors, T-cell clones that expanded and contracted after mild COVID-19 were followed by sequencing TCRalpha and TCRbeta repertoires longitudinally. Two young, previously healthy adult volunteers, one female and one male, were included in the cohort.

Results the study describes overall, beyond this receptor: The study covered only a couple of mild cases, and larger cohorts including severe cases with pre-infection samples were considered necessary. Some responding clones were detected in pre-infection memory, suggesting pre-existing cross-reactive memory T cells joined the SARS-CoV-2 response. Contracting CD4+ clones were found mainly in CM and EM memory subsets, while CD8+ clones were enriched in EMRA. The second-wave clones that peaked on day 37 were not confirmed to be SARS-CoV-2 specific. From day 15 to 85, contracting clones showed balanced CD4/CD8 phenotypes, whereas a second wave of clones that expanded from day 15 to 37 leaned towards CD4+.

The CDR3 sequence holds 12 residues, the cysteine and phenylalanine included. Left in the record is the CDR3 DNA by itself, 36 bases read in frame from the first base. The germline V gene encodes CDR1 SGHRS and CDR2 YFSETQ. Sequencing took place on an Illumina NovaSeq 6000. Using 5'RACE with constant-segment primers, TCRalpha and TCRbeta cDNA libraries were constructed, with sample barcodes and unique molecular identifiers added in the process. Trizol reagent was used to extract RNA from every sample. Amplification of the libraries took two PCR steps, and the second step added a second sample barcode plus Illumina TruSeq adapters. The libraries were sequenced on an Illumina NovaSeq using 2 x 150 bp paired-end reads. The published analysis was carried out like this. Reads were demultiplexed and collapsed into UMI-guided consensus sequences with migec v1.2.7. Using mixcr v2.1.11, the UMI consensuses were aligned to TRA and TRB V and J templates and assembled into clonotypes. A clonotype was counted as expanded or contracted only if both edgeR and NoisET called the change significant, with noise models trained on biological replicates. For edgeR calls, a false discovery rate-adjusted p below 0.01 and a log2 fold-change threshold of 1 were applied. PCA with hierarchical clustering of max-normalized trajectories of the 1000 most abundant clonotypes was used as exploratory dynamics analysis. Separately sequenced CD4+ and CD8+ repertoires were used to assign the CD4 or CD8 phenotype of responding clones. TCRdb handled the public reads itself, with Q25 trimming in fastp and clone calling in MiXCR, and kept productive beta chains. Every entry covers one CDR3 protein and lists the most common genes and DNA from its rows. These V and J calls derive from TCRdb rather than the authors' analysis. The sample data list 350,000 to 500,000 distinct CDR3 sequences, and more than 15% of these were observed just once. The top ten clonotypes cover roughly 21% of the sample.

Ficoll-Paque density gradient centrifugation was used to isolate PBMCs. This clonotype was found many times. Its antigen is currently not known. The junction departs from the called germline gene at one end, perhaps through a read error. The specimen was PBMCs or a T cell subset sorted from them (not recorded which). This sequence originates from a young man who had mild COVID-19 (a few samples of this study predate the infection). The sample titles of this study are shuffled in the database, so cell type and time point are left out; the donor was told from shared clones. The rearranged chain carries TRBV5-1 and TRBJ2-7, with 9 central nucleotides matching TRBD1. The CDR3 amino acid sequence is: CASSLDRGEQYF. The DNA sequence is as follows: TGTGCCAGCAGCTTGGACAGGGGCGAGCAGTACTTC.